This T cell receptor (beta chain) was recovered during a study of CD8 T cells in ankylosing spondylitis. Study-wide results and limits: Clones that were linked to disease were CD8+ and were relatively rare in peripheral blood. The authors reported significant enrichment of disease-linked clones in matched ankylosing spondylitis synovial fluid. Several highly homologous variants formed a TCR beta motif that appeared characteristic of ankylosing spondylitis blood.

Comment on this clonotype: Its cognate antigen is unknown.

Quantitative barcoded 5'-RACE was used to prepare TCR beta libraries. TCRdb re-called the 5' RACE reads with MiXCR, one entry per CDR3 protein. The table shows about 800,000 distinct CDR3 sequences, with about 12% occurring only once. The clonotype comes from a male donor with ankylosing spondylitis. The source material was blood, either unsorted or a sorted T cell fraction (not recorded which).

The CDR3 sequence: CASSKLLLRRDEKLFF. CDR3 nucleotide sequence: TGTGCCAGCAGCAAGCTTCTCCTTCGCAGGGATGAAAAACTGTTTTTT. The chain recombines TRBV21-1 with TRBJ1-4; the table assigns TRBD1, which was not confirmed against the DNA. TRBV21-1 has pseudogene status. This CDR3 has 16 residues.